These 2 T cell receptor beta chains were all obtained from the same sample, sequenced in a study of immune heterogeneity within non-small cell lung tumors. TCR beta CDR3 regions came from multiplex PCR with 32 forward V and 13 reverse J primers. TCRdb re-derived calls from the multiplex PCR reads in MiXCR, one entry per CDR3 protein. The table includes under 3,000 distinct CDR3 sequences, roughly 29% detected once. At 450 to 650 ng per sample, bulk tumor genomic DNA provided the template. Several biopsies were spaced far apart within each primary tumor and obtained as surgery took place. The cohort was untreated, with newly diagnosed non-small cell lung cancer undergoing curative surgery. The sample was lung tumor tissue. These receptors were collected from a man aged 50 to 60 with non-small cell lung cancer.

This clonotype was seen only a few times. The chain links TRBV7-8 to TRBJ2-1, with D hard to call. The CDR3 sequence is 15 residues long. Germline V lookup: CDR1 SGHVS, CDR2 FQNEAQ. Trimming removed 5 bases at V and 7 bases at J, with 18 bases between. This CDR3 is CASSTTVQWENEQFF. CDR3 coding DNA: TGTGCCAGCAGCACTACGGTACAGTGGGAAAATGAGCAGTTCTTC.

This clonotype was counted only a few times. The CDR3 sequence is CSACRQNQPRTQYF. CDR3 nucleotides: TGCAGTGCTTGTAGACAGAACCAACCCCGGACCCAGTACTTC. The V and J genes are TRBV20-1 and TRBJ2-5; D is perhaps TRBD1 (5 bases). Trimming stripped 5 bases from V and 7 bases from J, with 20 bases between. Germline CDR1 and CDR2: DFQATT and SNEGSKA (reference sequence). The CDR3 is 14 residues long.